What follows are 18 T cell receptor beta chains derived from one specimen sequenced in a study of blood T cell repertoires in COVID-19. Generated by immunoSEQ multiplex PCR, the TCRdb table keeps only in-frame clones and is missing some. The repertoire includes 35,000 to 45,000 clones, about 86% of them detected once, and 55% to 70% sits in the top ten. The source material was peripheral blood. These receptors came from a man aged 70 or older with acute or convalescent COVID-19.

The V and J genes are TRBV4-3 and TRBJ2-1; a weak D match, TRBD2 (5 bases). This CDR3 comprises 13 residues. Per germline, CDR1 LGHNA and CDR2 YSLEER. V was trimmed by 1 base and J by 8 bases, leaving 9 bases between them. The CDR3 spells CASSQALEDEQFF. Written as DNA, the CDR3 is TGCGCCAGCAGCCAAGCACTAGAAGATGAGCAGTTCTTC.

This clone occurred a few times. The chain joins TRBV18 to TRBJ2-2; TRBD2 is a possible D gene (5 bases). CDR3 length: 14 residues. Germline CDR1 is KGHSH and CDR2 is LQKENI. Trimming pared 3 bases from V and 8 bases from J, leaving 13 bases between. CDR3 sequence (DNA): TGTGCCAGCTCACCCGTTTCGGGATCGGGGGAGCTGTTTTTT. This gives the protein CASSPVSGSGELFF.

The chain links TRBV5-1 to TRBJ2-1; TRBD2 aligns across 7 bases. V lost 4 bases and J lost 7; bases outside the gene matches: 11. The CDR3 loop spans 15 amino acids. In germline, CDR1 is SGHRS, CDR2 YFSETQ. The CDR3 DNA reads TGCGCCAGCAGCCGGCAGGAAGCGGGAAGGAATGAGCAGTTCTTC. Protein sequence: CASSRQEAGRNEQFF.

The V gene is TRBV7-2, the J gene TRBJ2-1, with D possibly TRBD2 on 6 matching bases. This CDR3 spans 16 amino acids. Between the trimmed V and J ends, which lost 5 bases and 3 bases, there was a span of 17 bases. Germline CDR1 is SGHTA and CDR2 is FQGNSA. The CDR3, as DNA: TGTGCCAGCAGCCTTATCCGGGGGTCGAGCTACAATGAGCAGTTCTTC. Its translation: CASSLIRGSSYNEQFF.

The V gene is TRBV11-2, the J gene TRBJ1-1; the match to TRBD1 covers 8 bases. Germline CDR1 is SGHAT and CDR2 is FQNNGV. Trimming took 8 bases from V and 5 from J; bases not matched to a gene: 13. There are 15 residues in the CDR3. CDR3 region: CASLRTGRPVTEAFF. CDR3 in DNA: TGTGCCAGCCTTAGGACAGGGCGCCCAGTGACTGAAGCTTTCTTT.

The V gene is TRBV28, the J gene TRBJ1-1, with unresolved D. Trimming took off 5 bases at V and 1 base at J, with 8 bases between the two ends. The CDR3 has 13 residues. The germline CDR1 and CDR2 sequences are MDHEN and SYDVKM. The DNA for the CDR3 is TGTGCCAGCAGTCAGGTTCGGAACACTGAAGCTTTCTTT. Encoded protein: CASSQVRNTEAFF.

This chain connects TRBV30 to TRBJ2-7, with TRBD1 identical over 9 bases. V lost 5 bases and J lost 6; bases outside the gene matches: 14. The germline CDR1 and CDR2 sequences are GTSNPN and SVGIG (reference sequence). The CDR3 contains 15 residues. The CDR3 is CAWGGTPGQGAEQYF. CDR3 nucleotide sequence: TGTGCCTGGGGGGGGACCCCGGGACAGGGAGCCGAGCAGTACTTC.

V gene TRBV6-6 combines with J gene TRBJ2-7; 7 bases align to TRBD1. The CDR3 loop spans 16 amino acids. The junction had 10 bases not matched to a gene; V was cut back by 5 bases and J by 0 bases. The germline gives CDR1 MNHNY, CDR2 SVGAGI (reference sequence). This CDR3 reads CASSPLTGSISYEQYF. CDR3 nucleotide sequence: TGTGCCAGCAGTCCATTGACAGGGTCAATCTCCTACGAGCAGTACTTC.

The chain carries TRBV29-1 and TRBJ1-5; D not certain. Germline assignment: CDR1 SQVTM and CDR2 ANQGSEA. This CDR3 is 13 amino acids long. V was clipped by 7 bases and J by 2 bases, with 12 bases between them. CDR3 nucleotides: TGCAGCGCTGGAGGAATGGGCAATCAGCCCCAGCATTTT. Amino acid sequence: CSAGGMGNQPQHF.

This sequence joins TRBV5-4 and TRBJ2-1; D not resolved. This CDR3 has 17 amino acids. Germline CDR1 is SGHNT and CDR2 is YYREEE (reference sequence). The V end lost 3 bases, the J end lost 0 bases, and 16 bases lay between the germline ends. The CDR3 here is CASSSPGGRSSYNEQFF. CDR3 nucleotide sequence: TGTGCCAGCAGCTCCCCTGGCGGAAGAAGCTCCTACAATGAGCAGTTCTTC. The whole variable domain, filled in from reference TRBV5-4 and TRBJ2-1, reads ETGVTQSPTHLIKTRGQQVTLRCSSQSGHNTVSWYQQALGQGPQFIFQYYREEENGRGNFPPRFSGLQFPNYSSELNVNALELDDSALYLCASSSPGGRSSYNEQFFGPGTRLTVL.

This rearrangement joins TRBV4-1 to TRBJ2-3, with 8 bases lining up with TRBD2. This CDR3 region has 17 residues. Trimming took 1 base from V and 5 from J; bases not matched to a gene: 11. CDR1 and CDR2 (germline): MGHRA, YSYEKL. The CDR3 DNA is TGCGCCAGCAGCCAAGGGGTCAGCGGGAGCGACGTAGATACGCAGTATTTT. Translating it yields CASSQGVSGSDVDTQYF.

This chain joins TRBV11-2 and TRBJ2-1, with TRBD2 matching 9 bases. The CDR3 has 19 residues. The V segment lost 5 bases and the J segment 0 bases; nucleotides outside the gene matches: 14. CDR1 is SGHAT, CDR2 FQNNGV, per germline. CDR3 in amino acids: CASSTIGLAPRSSYNEQFF. CDR3 DNA sequence: TGTGCCAGCAGCACAATCGGACTAGCGCCCAGGAGCTCCTACAATGAGCAGTTCTTC.

This clone was counted many times. The J gene is TRBJ2-2, the V gene TRBV27; possibly TRBD1 for D (6 bases). The CDR3 consists of 15 residues. Germline V gene sequence: CDR1 MNHEY, CDR2 SMNVEV (reference sequence). V lost 6 bases to trimming and J lost 5 bases, with 16 bases between them. The CDR3 region is CASSPRTVSTGELFF. CDR3 coding DNA: TGTGCCAGCAGCCCGAGGACAGTGTCAACCGGGGAGCTGTTTTTT.

This chain joins TRBV7-9 and TRBJ2-7; TRBD2 is a possible D gene (5 bases). Looked up from germline, CDR1 is SEHNR and CDR2 is FQNEAQ (reference sequence). The length of the CDR3 is 14 residues. Trimming took 5 bases from V and 1 from J, leaving 12 bases between them. Here the CDR3 reads CASSQAGLSYEQYF. DNA for the CDR3: TGTGCCAGCAGCCAGGCGGGTCTTTCCTACGAGCAGTACTTC.

CDR3 in amino acids: CASSLGLSYNEQFF. The CDR3 DNA is TGTGCCAGTAGCCTCGGACTCTCCTACAATGAGCAGTTCTTC. This sequence joins TRBV19 and TRBJ2-1; weak D call: TRBD2 (5 bases). V was pared by 6 bases and J by 0 bases, with 9 bases between. The CDR3 totals 14 residues. Germline lookup yields CDR1 LNHDA and CDR2 SQIVND (reference sequence). The full variable domain, rest sourced from reference TRBV19 and TRBJ2-1, is DGGITQSPKYLFRKEGQNVTLSCEQNLNHDAMYWYRQDPGQGLRLIYYSQIVNDFQKGDIAEGYSVSREKKESFPLTVTSAQKNPTAFYLCASSLGLSYNEQFFGPGTRLTVL.

The V call is TRBV6-5, the J call TRBJ1-6; a possible D gene is TRBD1 (5 bases). Trimming took off 10 bases at V and 5 bases at J, with 15 bases between the two ends. The CDR3 has 14 residues. From germline, CDR1 is MNHEY and CDR2 SVGAGI. CDR3: CATGRGEDNSPLHF. The CDR3 DNA follows: TGTGCCACAGGCCGAGGGGAGGATAATTCACCCCTCCACTTT.

V usage is TRBV5-1 and J usage is TRBJ2-5; possible D gene TRBD2, 6 bases. Germline CDR1 reads SGHRS; CDR2 reads YFSETQ. The V gene lost 2 bases and the J gene lost 1 base, with 12 bases spanning the gap. There are 15 residues in the CDR3. CDR3 sequence: CASSFLGGIQETQYF. Here the CDR3 DNA reads TGCGCCAGCAGCTTCTTAGGAGGGATCCAAGAGACCCAGTACTTC.

V and J are TRBV12-3 or TRBV12-4 and TRBJ2-1; 8 positions match TRBD2. CDR3 length: 13 residues. V lost 6 bases and J lost 8; bases outside the gene matches: 6. CDR3 sequence reads: CASSLTSADEQFF. In DNA form, the CDR3 reads TGTGCCAGCAGCCTGACTAGCGCGGATGAGCAGTTCTTC.